This T cell receptor beta chain was recorded in a study of blood T cell repertoires in COVID-19. Across the study: Samples representing acute and convalescent COVID-19 were sourced from the United States, Italy and Spain. The cDNA or gDNA used as material had been derived from T cells, B-cell-depleted T cells, or PBMCs.

The germline V and J ends were trimmed by 0 bases and 0 bases, with 8 bases remaining between them. The CDR3 is made up of 16 amino acids. Germline values: CDR1 MGHRA, CDR2 YSYEKL. Original methodology: Estimation of nucleated cell counts relied on the amplification of reference gene primers. Profiled with immunoSEQ multiplex PCR; TCRdb holds only in-frame clones, not every one. That table supplies the V and J calls and clone size; D and trimming were determined from the DNA. Counted here are over 85,000 clones, approximately 86% occurring once; the ten biggest clones make up 4.5% to 5.5%. The TCR was taken from a man aged 40-55 years with acute or convalescent COVID-19. The material sequenced was peripheral blood. The chain combines TRBV4-1 with TRBJ1-4; D gene ambiguous. The CDR3 region has the DNA TGCGCCAGCAGCCAAGAATGGGGAGCAACTAATGAAAAACTGTTTTTT. This codes for CASSQEWGATNEKLFF.